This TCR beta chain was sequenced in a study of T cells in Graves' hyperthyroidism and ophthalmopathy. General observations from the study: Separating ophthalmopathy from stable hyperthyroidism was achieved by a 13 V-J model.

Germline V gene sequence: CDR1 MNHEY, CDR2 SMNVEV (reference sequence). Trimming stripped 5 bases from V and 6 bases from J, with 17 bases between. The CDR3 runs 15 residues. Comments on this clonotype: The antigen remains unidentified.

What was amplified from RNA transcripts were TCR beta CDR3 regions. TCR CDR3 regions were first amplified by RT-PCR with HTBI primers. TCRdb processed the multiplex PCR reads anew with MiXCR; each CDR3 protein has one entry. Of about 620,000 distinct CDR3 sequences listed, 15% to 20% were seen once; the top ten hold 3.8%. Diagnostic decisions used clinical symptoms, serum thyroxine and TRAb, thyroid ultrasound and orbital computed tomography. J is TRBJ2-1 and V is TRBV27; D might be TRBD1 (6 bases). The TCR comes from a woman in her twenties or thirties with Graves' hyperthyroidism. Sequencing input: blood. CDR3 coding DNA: TGTGCCAGCAGTCCCCCCAGGCAGGGGATCAATGAGCAGTTCTTC. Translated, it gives CASSPPRQGINEQFF.